This TCR beta chain originates from a study of cytomegalovirus exposure and HLA in healthy donors. Findings and limits, study-wide: According to the study, 160 or so TCR beta chains were cytomegalovirus-associated. Confirmation was obtained in vitro that a few CMV-associated chains are specific for CMV antigens. Rare TCR sequences dominated, though some public TCRs recurred in many donors.

TCRdb's copy holds only in-frame clones and misses some; the assay was immunoSEQ multiplex PCR. The table includes more than 100,000 clones, 88% detected once. On this clone: Its antigen is as yet unknown.

This CDR3 region has 19 residues. Germline CDR1 MGHRA, CDR2 YSYEKL. The germline V and J ends were trimmed by 0 bases and 4 bases, with 24 bases remaining between them. Sequencing used PBMCs. The clonotype was recovered from a young woman in good health and CMV-seropositive. This chain connects TRBV4-1 to TRBJ2-5; weak D call: TRBD2 (5 bases). The CDR3 coding sequence is TGCGCCAGCAGCCAAGATTTTTTGAGGAGGAGGCCCCAAGGAGAGACCCAGTACTTC. Translated, it gives CASSQDFLRRRPQGETQYF.